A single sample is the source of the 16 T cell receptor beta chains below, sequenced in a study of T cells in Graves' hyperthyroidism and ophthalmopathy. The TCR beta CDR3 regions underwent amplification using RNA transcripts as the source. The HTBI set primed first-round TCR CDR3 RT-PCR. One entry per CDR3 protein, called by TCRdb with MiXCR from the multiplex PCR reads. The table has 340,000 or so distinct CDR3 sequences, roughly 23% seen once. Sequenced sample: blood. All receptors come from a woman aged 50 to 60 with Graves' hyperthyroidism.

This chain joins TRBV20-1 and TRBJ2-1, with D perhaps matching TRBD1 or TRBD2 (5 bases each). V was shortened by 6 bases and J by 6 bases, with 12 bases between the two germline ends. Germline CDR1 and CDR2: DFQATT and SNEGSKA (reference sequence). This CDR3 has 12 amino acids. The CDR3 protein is CSAQRDLNEQFF. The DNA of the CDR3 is TGCAGTGCCCAACGGGACCTCAATGAGCAGTTCTTC.

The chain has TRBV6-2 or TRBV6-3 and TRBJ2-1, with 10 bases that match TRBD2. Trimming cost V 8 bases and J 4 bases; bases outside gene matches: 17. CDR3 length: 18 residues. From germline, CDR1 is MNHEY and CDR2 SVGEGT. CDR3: CASSAPGLATLLYNEQFF. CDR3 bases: TGTGCCAGCTCAGCCCCGGGACTAGCGACTCTCCTTTACAATGAGCAGTTCTTC.

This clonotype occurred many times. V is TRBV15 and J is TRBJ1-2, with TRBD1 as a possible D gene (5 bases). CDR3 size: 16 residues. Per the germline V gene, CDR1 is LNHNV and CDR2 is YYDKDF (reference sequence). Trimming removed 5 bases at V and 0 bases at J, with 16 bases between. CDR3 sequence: CATSRGTQVPNYGYTF. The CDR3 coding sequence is TGTGCCACCAGCCGGGGGACCCAGGTACCTAACTATGGCTACACCTTC.

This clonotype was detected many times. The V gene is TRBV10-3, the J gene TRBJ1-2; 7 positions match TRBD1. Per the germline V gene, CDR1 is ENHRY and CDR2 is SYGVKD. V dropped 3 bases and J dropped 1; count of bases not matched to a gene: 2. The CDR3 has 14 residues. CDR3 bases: TGTGCCATCAGTGAAGGGACAGATAACTATGGCTACACCTTC. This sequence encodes CAISEGTDNYGYTF.

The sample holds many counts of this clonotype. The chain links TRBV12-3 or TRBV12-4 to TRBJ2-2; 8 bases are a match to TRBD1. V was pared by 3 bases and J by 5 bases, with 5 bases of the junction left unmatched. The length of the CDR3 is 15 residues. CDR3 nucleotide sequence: TGTGCCAGCAGTTTGCGGCAGGGGGCTACCGGGGAGCTGTTTTTT. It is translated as CASSLRQGATGELFF.

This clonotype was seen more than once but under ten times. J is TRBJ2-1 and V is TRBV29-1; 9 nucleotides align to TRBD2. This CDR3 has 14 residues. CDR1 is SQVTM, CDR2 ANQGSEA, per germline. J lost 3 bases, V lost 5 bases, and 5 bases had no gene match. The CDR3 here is CSVPGTSLYNEQFF. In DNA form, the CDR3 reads TGCAGCGTTCCCGGGACTAGCCTCTACAATGAGCAGTTCTTC.

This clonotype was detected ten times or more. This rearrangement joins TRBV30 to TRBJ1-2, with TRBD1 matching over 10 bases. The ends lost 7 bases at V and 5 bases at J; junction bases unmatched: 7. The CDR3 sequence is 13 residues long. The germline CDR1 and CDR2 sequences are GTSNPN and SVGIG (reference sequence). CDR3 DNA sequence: TGTGCCTTGGAGGACAGGGGGAGATATGGCTACACCTTC. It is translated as CALEDRGRYGYTF.

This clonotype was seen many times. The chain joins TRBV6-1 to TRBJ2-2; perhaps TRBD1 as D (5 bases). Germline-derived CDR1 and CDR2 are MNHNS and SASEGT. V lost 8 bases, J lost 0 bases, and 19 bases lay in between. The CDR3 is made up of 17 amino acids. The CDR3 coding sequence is TGTGCCAGCCAGATCTACCAACAGGAGCCGAACACCGGGGAGCTGTTTTTT. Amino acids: CASQIYQQEPNTGELFF.

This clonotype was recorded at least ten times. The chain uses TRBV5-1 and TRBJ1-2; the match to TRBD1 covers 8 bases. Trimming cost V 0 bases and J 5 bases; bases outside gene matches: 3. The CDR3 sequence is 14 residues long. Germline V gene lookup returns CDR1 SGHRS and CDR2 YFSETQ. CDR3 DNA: TGCGCCAGCAGCTTGGACAGGGGGTTTTATGGCTACACCTTC. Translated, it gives CASSLDRGFYGYTF.

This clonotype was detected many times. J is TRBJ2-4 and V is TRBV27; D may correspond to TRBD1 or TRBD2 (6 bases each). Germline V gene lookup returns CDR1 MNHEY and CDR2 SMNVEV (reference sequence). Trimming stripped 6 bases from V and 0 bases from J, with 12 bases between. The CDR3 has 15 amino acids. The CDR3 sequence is CASRRGGPAKNIQYF. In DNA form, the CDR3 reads TGTGCCAGCAGGAGAGGGGGGCCAGCCAAAAACATTCAGTACTTC.

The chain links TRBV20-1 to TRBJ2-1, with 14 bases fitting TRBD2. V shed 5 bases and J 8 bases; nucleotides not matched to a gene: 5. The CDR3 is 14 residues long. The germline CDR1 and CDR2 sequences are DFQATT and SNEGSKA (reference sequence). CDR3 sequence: CSAYGLAGGDEQFF. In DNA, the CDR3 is TGCAGTGCTTATGGACTAGCGGGAGGTGATGAGCAGTTCTTC.

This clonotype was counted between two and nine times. CDR3: CAIYTGLTQYF. The CDR3 bases are TGTGCCATCTATACCGGGCTTACGCAGTATTTT. The chain employs TRBV10-3 and TRBJ2-3; no definite D call. The CDR3 loop spans 11 amino acids. Germline V gene lookup returns CDR1 ENHRY and CDR2 SYGVKD. V was cut by 8 bases and J by 8 bases, with 11 bases left in between.

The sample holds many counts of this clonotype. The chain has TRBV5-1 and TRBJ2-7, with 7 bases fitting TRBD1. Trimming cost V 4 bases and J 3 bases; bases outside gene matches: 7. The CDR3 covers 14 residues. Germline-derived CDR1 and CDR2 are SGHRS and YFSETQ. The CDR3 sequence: CASSRPGQYYEQYF. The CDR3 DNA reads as TGCGCCAGCAGCAGACCGGGACAGTACTACGAGCAGTACTTC.

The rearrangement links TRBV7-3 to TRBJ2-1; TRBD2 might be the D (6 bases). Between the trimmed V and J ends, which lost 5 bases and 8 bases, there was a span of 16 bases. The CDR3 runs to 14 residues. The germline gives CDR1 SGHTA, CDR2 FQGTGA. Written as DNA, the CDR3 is TGTGCCAGCAGCCCCACCGGGAGCCCTGATGAGCAGTTCTTC. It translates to CASSPTGSPDEQFF. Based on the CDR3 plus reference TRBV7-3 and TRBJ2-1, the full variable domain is GAGVSQTPSNKVTEKGKYVELRCDPISGHTALYWYRQSLGQGPEFLIYFQGTGAADDSGLPNDRFFAVRPEGSVSTLKIQRTERGDSAVYLCASSPTGSPDEQFFGPGTRLTVL.

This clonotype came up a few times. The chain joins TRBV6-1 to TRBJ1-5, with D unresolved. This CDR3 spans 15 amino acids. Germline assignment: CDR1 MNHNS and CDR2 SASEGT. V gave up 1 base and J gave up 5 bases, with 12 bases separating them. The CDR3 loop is CASSEEEEGHQPQHF. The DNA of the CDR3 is TGTGCCAGCAGTGAAGAGGAAGAAGGGCATCAGCCCCAGCATTTT.

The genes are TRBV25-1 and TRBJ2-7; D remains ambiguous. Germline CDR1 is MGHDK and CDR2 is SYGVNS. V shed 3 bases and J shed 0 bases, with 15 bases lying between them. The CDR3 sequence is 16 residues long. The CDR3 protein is CASSDLAGRSSYEQYF. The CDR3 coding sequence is TGTGCCAGCAGTGACCTTGCTGGACGGAGCTCCTACGAGCAGTACTTC.